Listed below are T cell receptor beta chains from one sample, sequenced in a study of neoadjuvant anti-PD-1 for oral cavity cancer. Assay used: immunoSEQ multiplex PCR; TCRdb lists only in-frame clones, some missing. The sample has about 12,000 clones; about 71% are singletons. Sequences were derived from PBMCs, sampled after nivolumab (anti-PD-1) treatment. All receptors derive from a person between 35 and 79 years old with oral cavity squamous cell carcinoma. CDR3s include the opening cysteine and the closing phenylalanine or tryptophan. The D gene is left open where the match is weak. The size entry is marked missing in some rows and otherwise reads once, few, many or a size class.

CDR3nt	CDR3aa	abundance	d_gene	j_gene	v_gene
TGTGCCAGCAGTTTCAGGGACAGGGGTTACAATGAGCAGTTCTTC	CASSFRDRGYNEQFF	.	TRBD1	TRBJ2-1	TRBV27
TGTGCCAGCAGCCAAGGGGGACTAGCGGGAGAGCAGTACTTC	CASSQGGLAGEQYF	.	TRBD2	TRBJ2-7	TRBV4-2
TGTGCCAGCAGCTTCTGGGATGGGGGGCGCCGCCGTGGGTATGGCTACACCTTC	CASSFWDGGRRRGYGYTF	.	.	TRBJ1-2	TRBV7-6
TGTGCCAGCGGGTCGGGTAATAGCAATCAGCCCCAGCATTTT	CASGSGNSNQPQHF	once	.	TRBJ1-5	TRBV7-9
TGTGCCAGGGCTAGCGGGAGCTCCTACAATGAGCAGTTCTTC	CARASGSSYNEQFF	.	TRBD2	TRBJ2-1	TRBV2
TGCGCCAGCAGAACACAGGGCAGCAATCAAGAGACCCAGTACTTC	CASRTQGSNQETQYF	.	.	TRBJ2-5	TRBV5-1
TGTGCCACCAGCAGGATCTGGGGGACTGAAGCTTTCTTT	CATSRIWGTEAFF	.	.	TRBJ1-1	TRBV15
TGTGCCAGTAGCCCACACGGAAACTGGGGGACAGTGAACACCGGGGAGCTGTTTTTT	CASSPHGNWGTVNTGELFF	.	TRBD1	TRBJ2-2	TRBV19
TGCGCCAGCAGATGGGCACCTTCTAGCACAGATACGCAGTATTTT	CASRWAPSSTDTQYF	.	.	TRBJ2-3	TRBV5-1
TGTGCCAGCAGCTTAGAGCGGACAGGTAGGGAGCAGTTCTTC	CASSLERTGREQFF	once	TRBD1	TRBJ2-1	TRBV11-2
TGCGCCAGCGCCAAGATATCGACATTTACTAATTCACCCCTCCACTTT	CASAKISTFTNSPLHF	.	.	TRBJ1-6	TRBV4-1
TGTGCCAGCAGCCTCGGACTAGCGGGGGGGAACTACGAGCAGTACTTC	CASSLGLAGGNYEQYF	.	TRBD2	TRBJ2-7	TRBV7-9
TGTGCCAGCAGCCTGGGGACAGGCACCTACGAGCAGTACTTC	CASSLGTGTYEQYF	few	TRBD1	TRBJ2-7	TRBV11-2
TGTGCCAGCAGCCTAACACATGATCGGGCAGATACGCAGTATTTT	CASSLTHDRADTQYF	few	.	TRBJ2-3	TRBV9
TGTGCCAGCAGCGGTATGGGACTAGCGGGAGTGAGAACCGGGGAGCTGTTTTTT	CASSGMGLAGVRTGELFF	.	TRBD2	TRBJ2-2	TRBV7-2
TGTGCCAGCAGTCTGCTTCGGACAGTACCCTACGAGCAGTACTTC	CASSLLRTVPYEQYF	.	.	TRBJ2-7	TRBV27
TGTGCCAGCAGCGTCACAGGGTGGGGCAGCGCGGCCCAGTACTTC	CASSVTGWGSAAQYF	.	.	TRBJ2-5	TRBV9
TGCGCCAGCAGCTTGGTTGGGGGCAGGTCTGGGGCCAACGTCCTGACTTTC	CASSLVGGRSGANVLTF	.	.	TRBJ2-6	TRBV5-1
TGTGCCAGCAGTTTATTTGTCGTTCGGGACAGGGGACCCGAGCAGTACTTC	CASSLFVVRDRGPEQYF	.	TRBD1	TRBJ2-7	TRBV28
TGTGCCAGCACCTCCCCGGACAGGGAGAGTGGCTACACCTTC	CASTSPDRESGYTF	.	TRBD1	TRBJ1-2	TRBV7-9
TGTGCCAGCAGCCAAGTCGGGCGGGAGGGCCCGACCGGGGAGCTGTTTTTT	CASSQVGREGPTGELFF	.	TRBD2	TRBJ2-2	TRBV4-2
TGTGCCTGTCCCCGGGACAGCACAGATACGCAGTATTTT	CACPRDSTDTQYF	.	.	TRBJ2-3	TRBV30
TGTGCCAGCAGTGTTTATCGGGGCAGGGGAGGCACTGAAGCTTTCTTT	CASSVYRGRGGTEAFF	few	.	TRBJ1-1	TRBV27
TGTGCCAGCAGGTCCCCCTTGCGGGGGGAAAAACTGTTTTTT	CASRSPLRGEKLFF	.	.	TRBJ1-4	TRBV27
TGTGCCAGCAGCTTAGGAGGGGCTGAGCAGTTCTTC	CASSLGGAEQFF	.	.	TRBJ2-1	TRBV5-4
TGTGCCAGTACTACCCAGGGGAGCGTCAATGAGCAGTTCTTC	CASTTQGSVNEQFF	.	.	TRBJ2-1	TRBV19
TGTGCCAGCAGTGGCAGTAGGGGTGGGGAGACCCAGTACTTC	CASSGSRGGETQYF	.	.	TRBJ2-5	TRBV2
TGTGCCAGCAGCTACTTGGGACAGGGGGCCCACGAGCAGTACTTC	CASSYLGQGAHEQYF	few	TRBD1	TRBJ2-7	TRBV7-9
TGTGCCAGCAGCCAACTCAGGACAGGGGGCGTTCCGAGTGGCACTGAAGCTTTCTTT	CASSQLRTGGVPSGTEAFF	.	TRBD1	TRBJ1-1	TRBV4-2